A selection of T cell receptor beta chains follows, all from one sample in a study of a mutant IDH1 vaccine in newly diagnosed glioma. The assay was immunoSEQ multiplex PCR, and TCRdb's table has in-frame clones only and misses some. The table lists 65,000 to 70,000 clones, 80% to 90% of them singletons, with roughly 4.4% in the top ten. Sequenced here: peripheral blood mononuclear cells (PBMCs), sampled from a glioma patient treated with radiotherapy, temozolomide or both. Receptors originate from a woman aged 18-29 years with glioma. Some clones in this sample may be carry-over from other donors' samples. CDR3s include the opening cysteine and the closing phenylalanine or tryptophan. A D gene is named only where the DNA matches it firmly. Clone size is shown for a subset of rows, as once, few, many or a class of expanded clone.

v_call	clone_size	j_call	d_call	cdr3_nt	cdr3_aa
TRBV25-1	.	TRBJ2-5	.	TGTGCCAGCAGTGAACCCGACAGGGAGGGAGGGACCCAGTACTTC	CASSEPDREGGTQYF
TRBV30	few	TRBJ1-1	TRBD1	TGTGCCGGACTGACAGGGCTGAACACTGAAGCTTTCTTT	CAGLTGLNTEAFF
TRBV10-3	.	TRBJ1-4	.	TGTGCCATCAGTGTAACAGGGCCCGTTAATGAAAAACTGTTTTTT	CAISVTGPVNEKLFF
TRBV15	.	TRBJ2-7	.	TGTGCCACCAGCGGGAGCAGGGTATCCTCCTACGAGCAGTACTTC	CATSGSRVSSYEQYF
TRBV19	.	TRBJ2-2	TRBD2	TGTGCCAGTAAAGTGGGGGGCAGCGGGGGCCCCGGGGAGCTGTTTTTT	CASKVGGSGGPGELFF
TRBV10-2	.	TRBJ1-5	.	TGCGCCAGCAGGGTACAGGGCCCCACCAATCAGCCCCAGCATTTT	CASRVQGPTNQPQHF
TRBV7-9	.	TRBJ2-7	.	TGTGCCGGGGGTGGGGAAGTCAACGAGCAGTACTTC	CAGGGEVNEQYF
TRBV10-1	.	TRBJ1-1	.	TGCGCCAGCAGTGCACAGCTGAACACTGAAGCTTTCTTT	CASSAQLNTEAFF
TRBV7-8	.	TRBJ2-6	.	TGTGCCAGCAGGGGGAGGGGGGGATCCTCTGGGGCCAACGTCCTGACTTTC	CASRGRGGSSGANVLTF
TRBV30	few	TRBJ1-1	.	TGTGCCTGGAGGGTAGGACAGATTGCACCTGAAGCTTTCTTT	CAWRVGQIAPEAFF
TRBV10-3	.	TRBJ2-3	.	TGTGCCATCAGGAAAGACGGGGTCGAGAGCACAGATACGCAGTATTTT	CAIRKDGVESTDTQYF
TRBV6-5	.	TRBJ1-1	.	TGTGCCAGCAGTTACTCGATGGGGCGAAACACTGAAGCTTTCTTT	CASSYSMGRNTEAFF
TRBV6-6	.	TRBJ2-7	.	TGTGCCAGCACTCCCACAACAGTGAACTACGAGCAGTACTTC	CASTPTTVNYEQYF
TRBV5-1	.	TRBJ1-2	.	TGCGCCAGCAGCTTGGGGACAGTCGGTGGCTACACCTTC	CASSLGTVGGYTF
TRBV5-6	.	TRBJ1-2	.	TGTGCCAGCAGCTTGGTTCGGGAGGGGAACTATGGCTACACCTTC	CASSLVREGNYGYTF
TRBV29-1	.	TRBJ1-5	.	TGCAGCGTTGTGGGAGGGACCGACAATCAGCCCCAGCATTTT	CSVVGGTDNQPQHF
TRBV10-1	.	TRBJ2-2	TRBD1	TGCGCCAGCGGCGAGGACAGGGTAGGCGGGGAGCTGTTTTTT	CASGEDRVGGELFF
TRBV10-3	few	TRBJ1-1	TRBD1	TGTGCCATCAGTATGTGGGACAGGGGTCCAAACACTGAAGCTTTCTTT	CAISMWDRGPNTEAFF
TRBV29-1	.	TRBJ1-1	.	TGCAGCGTTTTAGACTCCGAGGGGACGGAAGCTTTCTTT	CSVLDSEGTEAFF
TRBV19	.	TRBJ1-2	TRBD1	TGTGCCAGTACCTTAGGGACAGTTCCCCTCTATGGCTACACCTTC	CASTLGTVPLYGYTF
TRBV5-6	once	TRBJ2-7	TRBD1	TGTGCCAGCAGCTTGGCGGGTGACAGGGCCTACGAGCAGTACTTC	CASSLAGDRAYEQYF
TRBV10-3	.	TRBJ2-2	.	TGTGCCATCTCCATGGAGACCGGGGAGCTGTTTTTT	CAISMETGELFF
TRBV27	.	TRBJ1-2	TRBD1	TGTGCCAGCAGTTCAGGGGGCGGTATAAACTATGGCTACACCTTC	CASSSGGGINYGYTF
TRBV11-2	.	TRBJ2-3	TRBD2	TGTGCCAGCAGCTTAACTAGCGGGGCACTGGGAAGCACAGATACGCAGTATTTT	CASSLTSGALGSTDTQYF
TRBV27	.	TRBJ1-6	.	TGTGCCAGCAGTTTGGGGAGGGATCGACGGCATTCACCCCTCCACTTT	CASSLGRDRRHSPLHF
TRBV29-1	.	TRBJ1-2	.	TGCAGCGTTGAAGGCTCCCCGGGGGAGGGGGGCTACACCTTC	CSVEGSPGEGGYTF
TRBV9	few	TRBJ1-1	.	TGTGCCAGCAGCCGGGAGTTGGGGGCTGAAGCTTTCTTT	CASSRELGAEAFF
TRBV10-3	.	TRBJ1-4	TRBD1	TGTGCCATCAGATCGGACAGGGGAAGTGAAAAACTGTTTTTT	CAIRSDRGSEKLFF
TRBV4-1	.	TRBJ2-7	.	TGCGCCAGCAGCCAAAGGGAGACGGCTTCCGAGCAGTACTTC	CASSQRETASEQYF
TRBV11-2	.	TRBJ2-3	.	TGTGCCAGCAGCTTATCTCGAGATACGCAGTATTTT	CASSLSRDTQYF
TRBV5-1	.	TRBJ1-2	.	TGCGCCAGCAGCTTGGCCTTGGAGGGGGGATTTAATGGCTACACCTTC	CASSLALEGGFNGYTF
TRBV6-5	.	TRBJ1-6	.	TGTGCCAGCAGCATACAGGGTTATAATTCACCCCTCCACTTT	CASSIQGYNSPLHF
TRBV28	.	TRBJ1-2	.	TGTGCCAGCAGTTTACGAGGTGGCTATGGCTACACCTTC	CASSLRGGYGYTF
TRBV7-9	few	TRBJ1-2	TRBD1	TGTGCCAGCAGCCCAACAGGGGGAATCGGCTACACCTTC	CASSPTGGIGYTF
TRBV5-1	once	TRBJ2-3	.	TGCGCCAGCAGGCCCTCCCTAGCAACTGATACGCAGTATTTT	CASRPSLATDTQYF
TRBV19	.	TRBJ1-5	.	TGTGCCAGTAGTATCAGGGGACCAGGGCAGCCCCAGCATTTT	CASSIRGPGQPQHF